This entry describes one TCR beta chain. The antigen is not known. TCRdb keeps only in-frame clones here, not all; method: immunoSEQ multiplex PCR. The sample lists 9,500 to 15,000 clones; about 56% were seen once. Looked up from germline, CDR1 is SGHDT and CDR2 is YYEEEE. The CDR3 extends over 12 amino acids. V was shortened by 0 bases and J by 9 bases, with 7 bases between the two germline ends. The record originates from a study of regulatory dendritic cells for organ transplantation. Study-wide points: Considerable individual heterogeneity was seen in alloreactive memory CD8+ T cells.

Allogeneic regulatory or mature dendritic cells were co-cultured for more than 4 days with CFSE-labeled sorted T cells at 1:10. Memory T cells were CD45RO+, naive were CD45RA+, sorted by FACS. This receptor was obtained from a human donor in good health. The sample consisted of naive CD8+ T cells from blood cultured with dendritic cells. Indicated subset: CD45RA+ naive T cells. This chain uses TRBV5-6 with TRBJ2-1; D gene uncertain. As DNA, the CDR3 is TGTGCCAGCAGCTTGGCGAGAACTGAGCAGTTCTTC. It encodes CASSLARTEQFF.